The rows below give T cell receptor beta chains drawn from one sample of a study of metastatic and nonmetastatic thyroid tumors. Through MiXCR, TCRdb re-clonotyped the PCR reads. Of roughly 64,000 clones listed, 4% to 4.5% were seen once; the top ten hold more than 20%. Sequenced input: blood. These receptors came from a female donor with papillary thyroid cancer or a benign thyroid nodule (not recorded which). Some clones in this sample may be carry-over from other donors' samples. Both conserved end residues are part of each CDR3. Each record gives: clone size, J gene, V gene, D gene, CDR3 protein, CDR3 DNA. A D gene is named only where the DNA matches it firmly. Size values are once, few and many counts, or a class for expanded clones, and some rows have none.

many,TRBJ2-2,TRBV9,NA,CASSVVNYPNTGELFF,TGTGCCAGCAGCGTAGTCAACTATCCGAACACCGGGGAGCTGTTTTTT
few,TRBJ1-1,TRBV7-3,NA,CASSLQGATEAFF,TGTGCCAGCAGCTTGCAGGGAGCAACCGAAGCTTTCTTT
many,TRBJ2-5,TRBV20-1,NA,CSAPRDSQETQYF,TGCAGTGCGCCCCGGGACTCCCAAGAGACCCAGTACTTC
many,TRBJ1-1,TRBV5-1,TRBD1,CASSRAGGRGTEAFF,TGCGCCAGCAGTCGGGCAGGGGGTAGGGGCACTGAAGCTTTCTTT
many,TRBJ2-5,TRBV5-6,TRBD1,CASSWTGRGPQGETQYF,TGTGCCAGCAGCTGGACAGGCAGGGGACCCCAAGGAGAGACCCAGTACTTC
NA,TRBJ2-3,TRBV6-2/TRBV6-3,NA,CASSSGSGREKGTDTQYF,TGTGCCAGCAGTTCAGGCTCGGGGAGAGAAAAAGGCACAGATACTCAGTATTTT
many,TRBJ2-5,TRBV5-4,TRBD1,CASSLGGQDGTQYF,TGTGCCAGCAGCCTTGGGGGACAGGACGGGACCCAGTACTTC
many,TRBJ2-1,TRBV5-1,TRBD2,CASSSLAGIGGEQFF,TGCGCCAGCAGCTCACTAGCGGGTATCGGGGGTGAGCAGTTCTTC
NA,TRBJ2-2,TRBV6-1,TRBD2,CATPITSGNGELFF,TGTGCCACCCCGATTACTAGCGGGAACGGGGAGCTGTTTTTT
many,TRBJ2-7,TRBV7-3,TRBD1,CASSPPGQGGEQYF,TGTGCCAGCAGCCCCCCGGGACAGGGAGGCGAGCAGTACTTC
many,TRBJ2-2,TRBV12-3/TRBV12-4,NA,CASRGLGGANTGELFF,TGTGCCAGCAGAGGACTCGGCGGGGCGAACACCGGGGAGCTGTTTTTT
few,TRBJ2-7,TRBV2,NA,CASSEARQGSGEQYF,TGTGCCAGCAGTGAAGCGAGACAAGGGTCTGGTGAGCAGTACTTC
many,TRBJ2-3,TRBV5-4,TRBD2,CASSWRLAGVGDTQYF,TGTGCCAGCAGCTGGAGACTAGCGGGAGTTGGAGATACGCAGTATTTT
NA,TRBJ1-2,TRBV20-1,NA,CSARDLRGYTF,TGCAGTGCTAGAGACCTGCGGGGCTACACCTTC
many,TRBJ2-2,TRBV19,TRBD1,CASNVQGATGELFF,TGTGCCAGTAATGTACAGGGGGCTACCGGGGAGCTGTTTTTT
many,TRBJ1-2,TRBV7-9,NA,CARERWDYGYTF,TGTGCCAGAGAGAGGTGGGACTATGGCTACACCTTC
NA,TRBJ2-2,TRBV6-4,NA,CASSAERGEAGELFF,TGTGCCAGCAGTGCAGAAAGAGGGGAAGCCGGGGAGCTGTTTTTT
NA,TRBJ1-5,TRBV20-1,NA,CSARGSYGQPQHF,TGCAGTGCTAGAGGCTCGTATGGTCAGCCCCAGCATTTT
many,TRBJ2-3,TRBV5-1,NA,CASSPGVSSTSTDTQYF,TGCGCCAGCAGCCCCGGGGTTTCGTCTACCTCCACAGATACGCAGTATTTT
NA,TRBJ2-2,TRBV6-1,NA,CSSLQNPRVGLATGEPFF,TGTTCCAGCTTGCAAAACCCCAGGGTCGGCCTTGCGACCGGTGAGCCGTTTTTT
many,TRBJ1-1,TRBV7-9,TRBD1,CASSSLPGQGTNTEAFF,TGTGCCAGCAGCTCTCTACCGGGACAGGGGACGAACACTGAAGCTTTCTTT
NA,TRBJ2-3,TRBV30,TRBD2,CAWSVPLAGKTSGYTDTQYF,TGTGCCTGGAGTGTACCCCTAGCGGGGAAAACTTCGGGTTACACAGATACGCAGTATTTT
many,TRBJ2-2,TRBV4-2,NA,CASSQRRGTGELFF,TGTGCCAGCAGCCAACGGAGAGGCACCGGGGAGCTGTTTTTT
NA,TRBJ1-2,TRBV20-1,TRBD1,CSAERQGEGYGYTF,TGCAGTGCTGAAAGACAGGGTGAGGGGTATGGCTACACCTTC
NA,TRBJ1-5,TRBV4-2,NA,CASSQDGFNQPQHF,TGTGCCAGCAGCCAAGACGGGTTCAATCAGCCCCAGCATTTT
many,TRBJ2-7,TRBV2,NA,CASSEGKSATYEQYF,TGTGCCAGCAGTGAAGGGAAAAGCGCCACCTACGAGCAGTACTTC
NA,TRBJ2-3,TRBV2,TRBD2,CASSVPSGSGTDTQYF,TGTGCCAGCAGTGTCCCTAGCGGGAGTGGCACAGATACGCAGTATTTT